This T cell receptor (beta chain) stems from a study of T cell changes during pregnancy in multiple sclerosis. Data came from immunoSEQ multiplex PCR; TCRdb stores just in-frame clones and leaves some out. The table has about 84,000 clones, 94% seen once. CDR1 is LNHDA, CDR2 SQIVND, per germline (reference sequence). The CDR3 length is 15 residues. V was shortened by 7 bases and J by 0 bases, with 13 bases between the two germline ends. The V call is TRBV19, the J call TRBJ1-3; possible D gene TRBD1, 5 bases. The sample was peripheral blood, taken in the second trimester of pregnancy. This TCR was sampled from a female donor in good health, enrolled as a control in a pregnancy study. CDR3 sequence: CASMEDRNSGNTIYF. For the CDR3, the DNA is TGTGCCAGTATGGAAGACAGAAACTCTGGAAACACCATATATTTT.